Below, one TCR beta chain is given with its context. The CDR3 length is 12 residues. CDR1 is SGHDT, CDR2 YYEEEE, per germline. The germline V and J ends were trimmed by 4 bases and 2 bases, with 4 bases remaining between them. These data are taken from a study of cytotoxic CD8 clonotypes in ibrutinib-treated CLL. Whole-study context: The study recorded mean values of approximately 260,000 productive templates and under 100,000 productive rearrangements per sample.

Some clones are missing from TCRdb's copy, which holds only in-frame ones; the method was immunoSEQ multiplex PCR. The sample records 110,000 to 150,000 clones, roughly 76% being singletons. The chain joins TRBV5-6 to TRBJ1-5; D is undetermined. The input for sequencing was PBMCs, taken after 24 months of ibrutinib treatment. The clonotype was recovered from a human donor with chronic lymphocytic leukemia. CDR3 protein: CASSQGNQPQHF. CDR3 in DNA: TGTGCCAGCAGCCAGGGCAATCAGCCCCAGCATTTT. The full variable domain, its missing parts supplied by reference TRBV5-6 and TRBJ1-5, is DAGVTQSPTHLIKTRGQQVTLRCSPKSGHDTVSWYQQALGQGPQFIFQYYEEEERQRGNFPDRFSGHQFPNYSSELNVNALLLGDSALYLCASSQGNQPQHFGDGTRLSIL.